Reported below is one TCR beta chain. Participants had their cohort set by participant-reported clinical history. Original processing methods: Reference gene primer amplification gave estimated nucleated cell counts. Sequencing used immunoSEQ multiplex PCR; TCRdb keeps in-frame clones, though not all of them. The V and J calls and clone size were taken over from that table, and D and trimming were inferred from the DNA. This sample has 200,000 to 250,000 clones, with about 83% found just once. CDR3 size: 15 residues. Trimming left V 0 bases short and J 7 bases short, with 13 bases between. CDR1 is SGDLS and CDR2 is YYNGEE in the germline V gene. This sample was taken from a study of blood T cell repertoires in COVID-19.

This sequence originates from a woman aged 40 to 49 who had recovered from COVID-19. The chain combines TRBV9 with TRBJ2-2, with a weak D call TRBD1 (5 bases). Material: PBMCs or T cells enriched from blood (not recorded which). CDR3 protein: CASSVGRASIGELFF. The DNA for the CDR3 is TGTGCCAGCAGCGTAGGCAGGGCCAGCATCGGGGAGCTGTTTTTT.